The present T cell receptor (beta chain) was sequenced within a study of CD8 T cells in ankylosing spondylitis. Points from the study as a whole: Earlier authors reported some of these motif variants in reactive arthritis synovial fluid and blood.

One entry per CDR3 protein results from TCRdb running MiXCR on the 5' RACE reads. The sample lists around 180,000 distinct CDR3 sequences, over 15% occurring once. V shed 4 bases and J shed 10 bases, with 20 bases lying between them. Per the germline V gene, CDR1 is MGHDK and CDR2 is SYGVNS. CDR3 length: 15 residues. This clonotype has ten or more counts. Its antigen is not known. Input material: blood, either unsorted or a sorted T cell fraction (not recorded which). The chain is built from TRBV25-1 and TRBJ2-1; maybe TRBD1 (5 bases). This receptor was obtained from a male donor aged 10-30 years with ankylosing spondylitis or in good health (not recorded which). CDR3 sequence reads: CASSGPWRTRWEQFF. The DNA of the CDR3 is TGTGCCAGCAGTGGCCCTTGGCGGACACGATGGGAGCAGTTCTTC.